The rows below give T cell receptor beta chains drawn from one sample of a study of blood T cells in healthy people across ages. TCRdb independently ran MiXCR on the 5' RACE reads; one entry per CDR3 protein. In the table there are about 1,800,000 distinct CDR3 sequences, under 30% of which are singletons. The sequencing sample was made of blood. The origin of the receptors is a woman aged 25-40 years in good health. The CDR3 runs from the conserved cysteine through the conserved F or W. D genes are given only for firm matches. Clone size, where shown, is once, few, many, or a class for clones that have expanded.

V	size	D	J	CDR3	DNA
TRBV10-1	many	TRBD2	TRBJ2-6	CASSGGLAGFPGANVLTF	TGCGCCAGCAGTGGCGGACTAGCGGGATTTCCTGGGGCCAACGTCCTGACTTTC
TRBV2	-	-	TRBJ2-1	CASSEGGSQFF	TGTGCCAGCAGTGAAGGTGGCTCCCAGTTCTTC
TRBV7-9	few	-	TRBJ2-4	CASSQGAGEGDIQYF	TGTGCCAGCAGCCAGGGCGCAGGGGAAGGGGACATTCAGTACTTC
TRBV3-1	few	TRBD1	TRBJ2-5	CASSQRGTGRETQYF	TGTGCCAGCAGCCAGAGGGGGACAGGAAGAGAGACCCAGTACTTC
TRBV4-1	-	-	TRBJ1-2	CASSQIPGPELGGYTF	TGCGCCAGCAGCCAAATCCCGGGACCCGAATTAGGTGGCTACACCTTC
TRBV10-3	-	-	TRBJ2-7	CAISESFTPTYEQYF	TGTGCCATCAGTGAGTCCTTCACACCCACCTACGAGCAGTACTTC
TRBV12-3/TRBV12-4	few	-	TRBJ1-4	CASSVNHKPTEKLFF	TGTGCCAGCAGCGTAAACCACAAACCGACGGAAAAACTGTTTTTT
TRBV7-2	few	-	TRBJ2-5	CASSLSGGGPKETQYF	TGTGCCAGCAGCTTATCGGGCGGGGGCCCAAAAGAGACCCAGTACTTC
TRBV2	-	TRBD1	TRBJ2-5	CASTGDRAETQYF	TGTGCCAGCACCGGGGACAGGGCGGAGACCCAGTACTTC
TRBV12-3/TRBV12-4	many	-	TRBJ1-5	CASSFRDGNQPQHF	TGTGCCAGCAGTTTCCGGGACGGCAATCAGCCCCAGCATTTT
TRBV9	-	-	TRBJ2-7	CASSVGAQAYNEQYF	TGTGCCAGCAGCGTAGGAGCTCAGGCGTACAATGAGCAGTACTTC
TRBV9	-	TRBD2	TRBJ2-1	CASSGPTAGGPNEQFF	TGTGCCAGCAGCGGACCTACAGCGGGGGGGCCGAATGAGCAGTTCTTC
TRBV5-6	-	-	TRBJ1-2	CASSRGGGGIYGYTF	TGTGCCAGCAGTCGCGGCGGAGGCGGGATCTATGGCTACACCTTC
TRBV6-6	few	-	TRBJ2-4	CASTGIAKNIQYF	TGTGCCAGTACAGGGATAGCCAAAAACATTCAGTACTTC
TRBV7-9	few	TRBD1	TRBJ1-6	CASSTRDRGRESPLHF	TGTGCCAGCAGCACACGGGACAGGGGGCGAGAGTCACCCCTCCACTTT
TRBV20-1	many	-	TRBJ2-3	CSARDGRQGTDTQYF	TGCAGTGCTAGAGATGGCAGACAGGGCACAGATACGCAGTATTTT